The text below deals with one TCR beta chain. The antigen is undetermined. Assay used: immunoSEQ multiplex PCR; TCRdb lists only in-frame clones, some missing. This sample has more than 2 million clones, with approximately 94% found just once. This sample stems from a study of shared clonotypes between healthy human individuals. Study-wide results and limits: Clonotype sharing among donors, it was expected, would be affected by sequencing depth. Genetic and exposure-history diversity was limited by the few donors. Naive CD4 clonotypes were shared across a handful of donors at roughly 5%.

V gave up 3 bases and J gave up 2 bases; unmatched junction bases: 9. CDR3 length equals 17 residues. Germline CDR1 is SGHDN and CDR2 is FVKESK. The naive CD8 population came from CD45RO-negative cells selected for CCR7, without terminally differentiated effector memory CD45RA+ cells. Donors had no recently reported acute infections or vaccinations and were HIV-negative. This TCR derives from a man aged 18-30 years in good health. The sequenced sample consisted of naive CD8+ T cells sorted from blood. This chain links TRBV14 with TRBJ2-3, with 9 bases identical to TRBD2. CDR3 sequence reads: CASSQTPGLAITDTQYF. The CDR3 coding sequence is TGTGCCAGCAGCCAGACCCCGGGACTAGCCATCACAGATACGCAGTATTTT.